These 30 T cell receptor beta chains came from one sample sequenced in a study of cytomegalovirus exposure and HLA in healthy donors. The protocol was immunoSEQ multiplex PCR, while the TCRdb copy is restricted to in-frame clones and leaves out a portion. The sample has about 190,000 clones; approximately 80% are singletons. Sequencing was performed on PBMCs. Receptors were obtained from a man aged 18 to 35 in good health and CMV-seropositive.

This chain links TRBV28 with TRBJ2-7, with D hard to call. V dropped 2 bases and J dropped 4 bases, with 6 bases sitting between them. The CDR3 is made up of 12 amino acids. The germline V gene encodes CDR1 MDHEN and CDR2 SYDVKM. The chain's CDR3 is CASSLGVYEQYF. In DNA form, the CDR3 reads TGTGCCAGCAGTTTAGGAGTGTACGAGCAGTACTTC.

The chain has TRBV25-1 and TRBJ2-2, with 8 bases fitting TRBD1. Losses at the gene ends were 3 bases for V and 5 bases for J; bases not matched to a gene: 5. The CDR3 is made up of 15 amino acids. The germline V gene encodes CDR1 MGHDK and CDR2 SYGVNS. The CDR3 region is CASSDLGQATGELFF. The CDR3 nucleotides read TGTGCCAGCAGTGATTTGGGACAGGCGACCGGGGAGCTGTTTTTT.

This chain joins TRBV28 and TRBJ2-5; no firm D call. The CDR3 covers 12 residues. Germline CDR1 reads MDHEN; CDR2 reads SYDVKM. V was trimmed by 6 bases and J by 7 bases, leaving 12 bases between them. CDR3 protein: CASSRLDGTQYF. The DNA for the CDR3 is TGTGCCAGCAGCCGGCTAGATGGGACCCAGTACTTC. Supplemented by reference TRBV28 and TRBJ2-5, the full variable domain reads DVKVTQSSRYLVKRTGEKVFLECVQDMDHENMFWYRQDPGLGLRLIYFSYDVKMKEKGDIPEGYSVSREKKERFSLILESASTNQTSMYLCASSRLDGTQYFGPGTRLLVL.

V gene TRBV9 combines with J gene TRBJ2-1; D is perhaps TRBD1 (6 bases). This CDR3 has 15 residues. CDR1 and CDR2 (germline): SGDLS, YYNGEE. Trimming stripped 4 bases from V and 8 bases from J, with 19 bases between. The CDR3 sequence is CASSLDSSGVDEQFF. The DNA of the CDR3 is TGTGCCAGCAGCTTGGACAGCTCCGGGGTCGATGAGCAGTTCTTC.

The J gene is TRBJ2-1, the V gene TRBV5-6; 11 bases match TRBD1. This CDR3 has 16 residues. The germline V gene has CDR1 SGHDT and CDR2 YYEEEE. The ends lost 2 bases at V and 8 bases at J; junction bases unmatched: 9. For the CDR3, the DNA is TGTGCCAGCAGCTTCGGGGACAGGGGGTTTACCGATGAGCAGTTCTTC. This sequence encodes CASSFGDRGFTDEQFF.

The V and J genes are TRBV10-3 and TRBJ1-2; possible D gene TRBD1, 5 bases. Germline-derived CDR1 and CDR2 are ENHRY and SYGVKD. V lost 6 bases, J lost 8 bases, and 22 bases lay in between. The CDR3 covers 15 residues. In DNA, the CDR3 is TGTGCCATCAGACCGGCCGGGCAGCAAAGGGGAGGCTACACCTTC. Translation gives CAIRPAGQQRGGYTF.

CDR3 in amino acids: CASRKQGGNQPQHF. The CDR3, as DNA: TGTGCCAGCAGGAAACAGGGCGGGAATCAGCCCCAGCATTTT. The chain joins TRBV6-5 to TRBJ1-5; tentatively, D is TRBD1 (6 bases). Per germline, CDR1 MNHEY and CDR2 SVGAGI. The CDR3 has 14 residues. Trimming removed 6 bases at V and 4 bases at J, with 13 bases between.

This rearrangement joins TRBV18 to TRBJ2-7, with D possibly TRBD1 on 5 matching bases. Germline CDR1 KGHSH, CDR2 LQKENI. The CDR3 length is 15 residues. Trimming removed 3 bases from V and 5 bases from J, with 17 bases in between. The CDR3 sequence is CASSPILGRAHEQYF. CDR3 sequence (DNA): TGTGCCAGCTCACCGATTTTGGGCAGGGCCCACGAGCAGTACTTC.

The chain carries TRBV5-1 and TRBJ1-3; D is unclear. Deletions cut 0 bases from V and 4 bases from J, with 8 bases between. CDR1 and CDR2 from the germline V gene are SGHRS and YFSETQ. CDR3 size: 14 residues. The CDR3 protein is CASSLGGEGNTIYF. The CDR3 DNA follows: TGCGCCAGCAGCTTGGGGGGAGAAGGAAACACCATATATTTT.

V and J are TRBV25-1 and TRBJ2-2, with a weak D call TRBD2 (6 bases). Germline lookup yields CDR1 MGHDK and CDR2 SYGVNS. The CDR3 extends over 18 amino acids. Trimming pared 6 bases from V and 0 bases from J, leaving 20 bases between. In DNA, the CDR3 is TGTGCCAGCAGCCCGGGGGACGAAGAGACCGCGAACACCGGGGAGCTGTTTTTT. This sequence encodes CASSPGDEETANTGELFF.

This chain uses TRBV6-1 with TRBJ2-7; perhaps TRBD2 as D (6 bases). Germline CDR1 reads MNHNS; CDR2 reads SASEGT. Deletions cut 4 bases from V and 4 bases from J, with 11 bases between. This CDR3 spans 13 amino acids. CDR3 DNA: TGTGCCAGCAGTGGCGGGATTCCTTACGAGCAGTACTTC. Translating gives CASSGGIPYEQYF.

This chain links TRBV2 with TRBJ2-5, with 7 bases matching TRBD1. V lost 5 bases, J lost 1 base, and 4 bases stayed unmatched. This CDR3 contains 14 residues. The germline V gene has CDR1 SNHLY and CDR2 FYNNEI. This chain's CDR3 is CASSQDRAQETQYF. Here the CDR3 DNA reads TGTGCCAGCAGTCAAGACAGGGCCCAAGAGACCCAGTACTTC.

The chain joins TRBV15 to TRBJ2-7, with 7 bases fitting TRBD1. V was pared by 3 bases and J by 3 bases, with 8 bases of the junction left unmatched. CDR1 and CDR2 (germline): LNHNV, YYDKDF (reference sequence). CDR3 size: 15 residues. The CDR3 region is CATSSSRSGGYEQYF. CDR3 sequence (DNA): TGTGCCACCAGCAGTAGTCGGTCAGGGGGCTACGAGCAGTACTTC.

The gene calls are TRBV7-2 and TRBJ1-2, with D perhaps TRBD1 (6 bases). Germline loops: CDR1 SGHTA, CDR2 FQGNSA. Trimming pared 1 base from V and 4 bases from J, leaving 10 bases between. The CDR3 has 14 amino acids. The CDR3 bases are TGTGCCAGCAGCTTAGGAGGGGGGGCCTATGGCTACACCTTC. It translates to CASSLGGGAYGYTF.

This clone was seen a single time. J is TRBJ2-7 and V is TRBV30, with D possibly TRBD2 on 6 matching bases. Per germline, CDR1 GTSNPN and CDR2 SVGIG (reference sequence). The CDR3 runs 15 residues. V lost 4 bases, J lost 4 bases, and 20 bases lay in between. CDR3 bases: TGTGCCTGGACCCGGACTACCCGGATCGTTTACGAGCAGTACTTC. Its protein product is CAWTRTTRIVYEQYF.

This sequence joins TRBV30 and TRBJ2-1; D remains ambiguous. Germline-derived CDR1 and CDR2 are GTSNPN and SVGIG (reference sequence). The germline V and J ends were trimmed by 1 base and 15 bases, with 13 bases remaining between them. The CDR3 extends over 11 amino acids. The CDR3 DNA reads TGTGCCTGGAGTGCACTCTTACGACTGTTCTTC. It yields the protein CAWSALLRLFF.

The chain links TRBV6-5 to TRBJ2-5, with 14 positions matching TRBD2. The germline V gene encodes CDR1 MNHEY and CDR2 SVGAGI. V gave up 2 bases and J gave up 5 bases; unmatched junction bases: 1. This CDR3 contains 15 residues. Here the CDR3 reads CASSYRLAGGETQYF. In nucleotides, the CDR3 is TGTGCCAGCAGTTACCGACTAGCGGGAGGGGAGACCCAGTACTTC.

The sample holds a few counts of this clone. The chain combines TRBV7-6 with TRBJ2-7; 9 nucleotides match TRBD1. The CDR3 runs 17 residues. Looked up from germline, CDR1 is SGHVS and CDR2 is FNYEAQ. Trimming cost V 5 bases and J 3 bases; bases outside gene matches: 14. CDR3 sequence (DNA): TGTGCCAGCAGCACGTCTAGGGCGGGGACAGGGAACTACGAGCAGTACTTC. The encoded protein is CASSTSRAGTGNYEQYF.

This chain links TRBV2 with TRBJ1-5, with TRBD1 as a possible D gene (5 bases). Between the trimmed V and J ends, which lost 6 bases and 11 bases, there was a span of 17 bases. The CDR3 totals 13 residues. Germline V gene lookup returns CDR1 SNHLY and CDR2 FYNNEI. The CDR3 DNA sequence: TGTGCCAGCAGCGCGGGGACGCCCCTTGCCCAGCATTTT. This gives the protein CASSAGTPLAQHF. Combining the CDR3 with reference TRBV2 and TRBJ1-5 gives the whole variable domain EPEVTQTPSHQVTQMGQEVILRCVPISNHLYFYWYRQILGQKVEFLVSFYNNEISEKSEIFDDQFSVERPDGSNFTLKIRSTKLEDSAMYFCASSAGTPLAQHFGDGTRLSIL.

V usage is TRBV19 and J usage is TRBJ1-5; 8 positions agree with TRBD1. Germline trimming cut 6 bases from V and 4 bases from J; bases unmatched to any gene: 2. This CDR3 region has 13 residues. The germline V gene has CDR1 LNHDA and CDR2 SQIVND (reference sequence). The CDR3 spells CASRWTGNQPQHF. Written as DNA, the CDR3 is TGTGCCAGTAGATGGACAGGGAATCAGCCCCAGCATTTT.

The chain is built from TRBV28 and TRBJ1-1, with a tentative D call TRBD1 (5 bases). Deletions cut 3 bases from V and 8 bases from J, with 13 bases between. The CDR3 runs 13 residues. The germline V gene encodes CDR1 MDHEN and CDR2 SYDVKM. The CDR3 DNA is TGTGCCAGCAGTTTGGGGCGTCCCGCAGAAGCTTTCTTT. It translates to CASSLGRPAEAFF.

V and J are TRBV28 and TRBJ1-1; the D gene is possibly TRBD1 (5 bases). V was cut by 5 bases and J by 7 bases, with 8 bases left in between. CDR3 length equals 11 residues. Germline V gene data show CDR1 as MDHEN and CDR2 as SYDVKM. CDR3 in amino acids: CASSGGSEAFF. CDR3 nucleotide sequence: TGTGCCAGCAGTGGGGGGAGTGAAGCTTTCTTT.

This sequence joins TRBV27 and TRBJ1-2; TRBD1 might be the D (5 bases). V gave up 5 bases and J gave up 8 bases, with 24 bases separating them. The germline gives CDR1 MNHEY, CDR2 SMNVEV (reference sequence). The CDR3 loop spans 16 amino acids. This CDR3 is CASSADHFTGALGYTF. The DNA of the CDR3 is TGTGCCAGCAGTGCCGACCACTTTACAGGCGCTCTGGGCTACACCTTC.

This chain uses TRBV30 with TRBJ2-7, with 8 bases aligning to TRBD2. Germline values: CDR1 GTSNPN, CDR2 SVGIG (reference sequence). The CDR3 runs 16 residues. V lost 2 bases to trimming and J lost 4 bases; unmatched junction nucleotides: 13. Here the CDR3 reads CAWSSTRSGSHYEQYF. The CDR3 nucleotides read TGTGCCTGGAGTTCAACCCGAAGCGGGAGTCATTACGAGCAGTACTTC. The variable domain in full, completed from reference TRBV30 and TRBJ2-7, reads SQTIHQWPATLVQPVGSPLSLECTVEGTSNPNLYWYRQAAGRGLQLLFYSVGIGQISSEVPQNLSASRPQDRQFILSSKKLLLSDSGFYLCAWSSTRSGSHYEQYFGPGTRLTVT.

This clone appeared a single time. This chain connects TRBV9 to TRBJ2-2, with a tentative D call TRBD2 (6 bases). CDR1 SGDLS and CDR2 YYNGEE come from the germline V gene. The ends were cut back, 4 bases at V and 1 base at J, with 11 bases in the middle. The length of the CDR3 is 15 residues. The CDR3 region has the DNA TGTGCCAGCAGCCCAAGCGGGCGGAACACCGGGGAGCTGTTTTTT. Translated, it gives CASSPSGRNTGELFF.

J is TRBJ2-1 and V is TRBV5-4, with 13 bases matching TRBD2. V trimming: 1 base; J trimming: 9 bases; junction bases outside the gene matches: 7. The CDR3 totals 16 residues. Germline CDR1 is SGHNT and CDR2 is YYREEE (reference sequence). The CDR3: CASSLPGLAGAPEQFF. CDR3 nucleotides: TGTGCCAGCAGCTTGCCCGGACTAGCGGGAGCCCCTGAGCAGTTCTTC.

The CDR3 coding sequence is TGTGCCAGCAGCTCACGGGACAGGGACGAGCAGTACTTC. Amino acid sequence: CASSSRDRDEQYF. V is TRBV5-4 and J is TRBJ2-7; 9 bases are shared with TRBD1. Trimming took 3 bases from V and 5 from J; bases not matched to a gene: 3. CDR1 is SGHNT, CDR2 YYREEE, per germline (reference sequence). This CDR3 contains 13 residues.

The chain is built from TRBV6-1 and TRBJ2-1; D may be TRBD2 (6 bases). Trimming removed 10 bases from V and 4 bases from J, with 17 bases in between. CDR3 length: 14 residues. CDR1 and CDR2 from the germline V gene are MNHNS and SASEGT. The CDR3 sequence: CAIGRGEDYNEQFF. Written as DNA, the CDR3 is TGTGCCATCGGGAGAGGGGAGGATTACAATGAGCAGTTCTTC.

This clone occurred once. The sample contains more than one DNA sequence encoding this CDR3. V gene TRBV28 combines with J gene TRBJ1-5, with D unclear. The CDR3 runs 13 residues. CDR1 and CDR2 from the germline V gene are MDHEN and SYDVKM. V shed 5 bases and J shed 4 bases, with 9 bases lying between them. The CDR3 sequence is CASSLPGNQPQHF. The CDR3 nucleotides are TGTGCCAGCAGTCTCCCGGGTAATCAGCCCCAGCATTTT.

The chain recombines TRBV5-6 with TRBJ2-4, with D tentatively TRBD2 (6 bases). The CDR3 length is 11 residues. V gave up 3 bases and J gave up 12 bases, with 10 bases separating them. Germline assignment: CDR1 SGHDT and CDR2 YYEEEE. CDR3 coding DNA: TGTGCCAGCAGCTCCCGGGACTCTCAGTACTTC. It specifies CASSSRDSQYF.